The source of this T cell receptor (beta chain) is a study of blood T cell repertoires in COVID-19. Study summary: Some COVID-19 samples were acute and others convalescent; all came from the United States, Italy and Spain.

This table comes from immunoSEQ multiplex PCR, and its TCRdb copy is limited to in-frame clones, with some not included. The data show 84,000 or so clones, about 81% seen once. Between the trimmed V and J ends, which lost 4 bases and 4 bases, there was a span of 15 bases. This CDR3 has 15 residues. CDR1 SGHVS and CDR2 FQNEAQ come from the germline V gene. V is TRBV7-8 and J is TRBJ2-3, with a possible D match to TRBD2 (5 bases). Sequenced sample: peripheral blood. The source is a human donor in a cohort sampled during active COVID-19. This CDR3 is CASSSLRAEADTQYF. In nucleotides, the CDR3 is TGTGCCAGCAGCTCCTTGAGGGCAGAGGCAGATACGCAGTATTTT.